Sequencing of this T cell receptor (beta chain) was carried out in a study of identical twins. General study findings and limits: Model-predicted out-of-frame TCR alpha sharing fell below observed values in monozygotic twins. Zero-insertion analyses were open to partial confounding by invariant MAIT and iNKT cells.

MiXCR, run by TCRdb on the 5' RACE reads, gives a single entry per CDR3 protein. The sample has 400,000 to 650,000 distinct CDR3 sequences, roughly a fifth seen once. V lost 8 bases and J lost 1; bases outside the gene matches: 5. The CDR3 has 14 amino acids. Germline V gives CDR1 ENHRY, CDR2 SYGVKD. This clonotype was detected only a few times. Antigen: not known. These data were also filed under a second study, of T cells expressing NK-cell markers. Per that study: Sequenced donors, eight in total, included seven who were HCMV-seropositive and one who was seronegative.

What was sequenced was CD4+ T cells sorted from blood. This sequence joins TRBV10-3 and TRBJ2-3; the match to TRBD2 covers 8 bases. The clonotype comes from a young woman in good health. The DNA of the CDR3 is TGTGCCATCTCCCAGACTAGCGGCACAGATACGCAGTATTTT. Its translation is CAISQTSGTDTQYF.